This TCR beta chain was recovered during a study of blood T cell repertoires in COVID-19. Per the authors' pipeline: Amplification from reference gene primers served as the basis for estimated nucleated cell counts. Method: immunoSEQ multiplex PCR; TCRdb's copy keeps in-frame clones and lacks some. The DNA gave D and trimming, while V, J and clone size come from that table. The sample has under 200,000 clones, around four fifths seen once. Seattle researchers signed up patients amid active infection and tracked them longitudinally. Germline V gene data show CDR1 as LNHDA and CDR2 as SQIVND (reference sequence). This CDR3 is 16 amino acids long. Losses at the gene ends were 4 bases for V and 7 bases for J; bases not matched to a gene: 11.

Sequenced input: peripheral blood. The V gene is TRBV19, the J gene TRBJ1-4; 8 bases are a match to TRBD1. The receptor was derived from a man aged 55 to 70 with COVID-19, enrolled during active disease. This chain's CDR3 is CASSNQGAASGEKLFF. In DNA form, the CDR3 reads TGTGCCAGTAGTAATCAGGGGGCGGCATCCGGTGAAAAACTGTTTTTT.